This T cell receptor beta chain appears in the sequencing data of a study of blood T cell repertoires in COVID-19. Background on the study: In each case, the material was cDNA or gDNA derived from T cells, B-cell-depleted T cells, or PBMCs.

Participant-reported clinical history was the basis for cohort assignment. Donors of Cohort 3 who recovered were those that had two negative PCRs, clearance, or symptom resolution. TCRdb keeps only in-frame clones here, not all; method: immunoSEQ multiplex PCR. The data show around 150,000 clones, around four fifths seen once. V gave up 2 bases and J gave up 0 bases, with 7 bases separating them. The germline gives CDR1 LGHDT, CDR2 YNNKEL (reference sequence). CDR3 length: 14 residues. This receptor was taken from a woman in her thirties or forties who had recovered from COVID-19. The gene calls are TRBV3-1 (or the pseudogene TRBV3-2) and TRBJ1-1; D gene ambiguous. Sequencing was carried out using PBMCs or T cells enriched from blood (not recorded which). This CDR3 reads CASSQPGMNTEAFF. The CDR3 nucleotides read TGTGCCAGCAGCCAACCCGGGATGAACACTGAAGCTTTCTTT.